This T cell receptor beta chain was observed in a study of Ad26.COV2.S vaccination and SARS-CoV-2 variants. Study details: Dosing was one shot or two shots 56 days apart.

Of note for this clone: The antigen is undetermined.

Treatment in this sample: roughly 19 received Ad26.COV2.S at low or high dose, single or two shots; about 5 received placebo; per-sample allocation not given. Each sample was drawn 63 days after the first injection (of vaccine or placebo). Donation was by an adult aged 18-55 years who was in Boston. The CDR3 spans 15 residues. Trimming shortened V by 1 base and J by 2 bases, and 11 bases separated the two germline ends. Germline V gene sequence: CDR1 MGHRA, CDR2 YSYEKL. Broader study findings: Researchers cautioned that TCR breadth and depth analyses may have underestimated total T cell responses.

The protocol was immunoSEQ multiplex PCR, while the TCRdb copy is restricted to in-frame clones and leaves out a portion. The repertoire holds about 420,000 clones, with approximately 87% as singletons. This receptor was identified in a person between 18 and 65 years old who received the Ad26.COV2.S COVID-19 vaccine or a placebo. Sequencing was performed on peripheral blood, taken in a trial of Ad26.COV2.S vaccine versus placebo. V usage is TRBV4-1 and J usage is TRBJ1-2; D is uncertain. The CDR3 loop reads CASSQVGSRNYGYTF. In nucleotides, the CDR3 is TGCGCCAGCAGCCAAGTGGGCAGCCGAAACTATGGCTACACCTTC.